This T cell receptor beta chain was documented in a study of blood T cell repertoires in COVID-19. This clone was observed a single time. Some clones are missing from TCRdb's copy, which holds only in-frame ones; the method was immunoSEQ multiplex PCR. The data show about 200,000 clones, roughly 84% seen once. The V segment lost 6 bases and the J segment 6 bases; nucleotides outside the gene matches: 17. The germline CDR1 and CDR2 sequences are SGHDT and YYEEEE. The CDR3 sequence is 17 residues long. Sequencing input: PBMCs or T cells enriched from blood (not recorded which). This TCR came from a woman aged 25 to 45 who had been exposed to COVID-19. The rearrangement links TRBV5-6 to TRBJ1-3; 8 nucleotides align to TRBD1. The CDR3 protein is CASTYEAPGTGQNTIYF. DNA of the CDR3: TGTGCCAGCACCTATGAAGCCCCAGGGACAGGCCAAAACACCATATATTTT.